The rows below give T cell receptor beta chains drawn from one sample of a study of identical twins. TCRdb re-analysed the 5' RACE reads in MiXCR, keeping a single row per CDR3 protein. Of roughly 570,000 distinct CDR3 sequences in the sample, 9.5% to 10% were seen once. The sample also formed part of further work on yellow fever vaccine responses in identical twins.

The specimen sequenced was PBMCs. These receptors were taken from a young woman in good health. CDR3s include the opening cysteine and the closing phenylalanine or tryptophan. The D gene is left open where the match is weak. Size is omitted from some rows. Given values are once, few, many or a class for expanded clones.

D	V	size	J	DNA	CDR3
.	TRBV5-1	many	TRBJ1-1	TGCGCCAGCAGCTGGACAGCTATGAACACTGAAGCTTTCTTT	CASSWTAMNTEAFF
.	TRBV3-1	.	TRBJ2-1	TGTGCCAGCAGCCAAACAAGCCCCAGGGACAATGAGCAGTTCTTC	CASSQTSPRDNEQFF
.	TRBV11-2	few	TRBJ2-5	TGTGCCAGCAGCTTAGCAGAGATGTACCAAGAGACCCAGTACTTC	CASSLAEMYQETQYF
.	TRBV4-1	.	TRBJ1-6	TGCGCCAGCAGCCAAGATGGGGTTCTACCACCCCTCCACTTT	CASSQDGVLPPLHF
.	TRBV25-1	.	TRBJ2-7	TGTGCCAGCAGTCCCCGCGGGGCCCTGAGATACGAGCAGTACTTC	CASSPRGALRYEQYF
TRBD1	TRBV7-2	.	TRBJ2-1	TGTGCCAGCAGGCCCGGGACAGGGGGTTGGAATGAGCAGTTCTTC	CASRPGTGGWNEQFF
.	TRBV27	.	TRBJ2-3	TGTGCCAGCGGAGTAGGTTTCACCGGGAACATAAATACAGATACGCAGTATTTT	CASGVGFTGNINTDTQYF
.	TRBV20-1	.	TRBJ2-7	TGCAGTGCTAGAGATTCAGGGATCCCCTACGAGCAGTACTTC	CSARDSGIPYEQYF
TRBD1	TRBV7-8	many	TRBJ2-5	TGTGCCAGCAGCTTAATAGGGACAGGCTCTAAAGAGACCCAGTACTTC	CASSLIGTGSKETQYF
.	TRBV5-5	few	TRBJ2-3	TGTGCCAGCAGCTTGGAGAGAGCTCGCACAGATACGCAGTATTTT	CASSLERARTDTQYF
.	TRBV19	.	TRBJ2-2	TGTGCCAGTAGTATTCTGTCCGGGGGGCCGACCGGGGAGCTGTTTTTT	CASSILSGGPTGELFF
.	TRBV4-3	many	TRBJ1-2	TGCGCCAGCAGCCAAGAATTCGGGGGAAGCTATGGCTACACCTTC	CASSQEFGGSYGYTF
TRBD2	TRBV10-2	few	TRBJ2-5	TGCGCCAGCTTCCGGACTAGCGGTTACCAAGAGACCCAGTACTTC	CASFRTSGYQETQYF
TRBD2	TRBV15	.	TRBJ2-7	TGTGCCACCAGCAGAACACGGGAGACTAGCGGGACCAACGAGCAGTACTTC	CATSRTRETSGTNEQYF
.	TRBV21-1	many	TRBJ2-2	TGTGCCAGCAGCAGCCGGTATGAGGTAGCTAGGAACACCGGGGAGCTGTTTTTT	CASSSRYEVARNTGELFF
TRBD2	TRBV4-1	few	TRBJ2-5	TGCGCCAGCAGCCAGGCGGGAGCGAATGAGACCCAGTACTTC	CASSQAGANETQYF
TRBD1	TRBV10-3	.	TRBJ2-5	TGTGCCATCAGTGAGGACAGGGGAAACCTCCAAGAGACCCAGTACTTC	CAISEDRGNLQETQYF
TRBD2	TRBV27	few	TRBJ2-1	TGTGCCAGCAGGACTAGCGGGCTCCTTGCAAATGAGCAGTTCTTC	CASRTSGLLANEQFF
.	TRBV7-3	many	TRBJ2-5	TGTGCCAGCAGCTCTAGGGGGATAGGGGCAGAGACCCAGTACTTC	CASSSRGIGAETQYF
TRBD1	TRBV29-1	few	TRBJ2-7	TGCAGCGTTAGTGGCAGGGGGTTGAACGAGCAGTACTTC	CSVSGRGLNEQYF
.	TRBV6-1	few	TRBJ2-6	TGTGCCAGCAGTGAACAGACAGTTCTTGGGGCCAACGTCCTGACTTTC	CASSEQTVLGANVLTF
.	TRBV6-5	many	TRBJ1-2	TGTGCCAGCAGTGCTCGTGACTATGGCTACACCTTC	CASSARDYGYTF
TRBD1	TRBV5-1	.	TRBJ1-6	TGCGCCAGCAGCGGGGGGACAGGATCCAATTCACCCCTCCACTTT	CASSGGTGSNSPLHF
.	TRBV18	few	TRBJ2-2	TGTGCCAGCTCACCACGGGGAGAAGGAACCGGGGAGCTGTTTTTT	CASSPRGEGTGELFF
.	TRBV25-1	few	TRBJ1-1	TGTGCCAGCAGTGAAGGAGGTAAAGTGGGCACTGAAGCTTTCTTT	CASSEGGKVGTEAFF
.	TRBV5-1	many	TRBJ1-4	TGCGCCAGCACCACAGGGTCAACTAATGAAAAACTGTTTTTT	CASTTGSTNEKLFF
.	TRBV15	few	TRBJ2-7	TGTGCCACCAGCAGTGGATTCTCCTACGAGCAGTACTTC	CATSSGFSYEQYF
.	TRBV3-1	.	TRBJ2-1	TGTGCCAGCAGAGCAGGGAAGTCTGGGCAGTTCTTC	CASRAGKSGQFF
.	TRBV6-1	few	TRBJ2-3	TGTGCCAGCAGCCCCCTTCTGGGACTCGATACGCAGTATTTT	CASSPLLGLDTQYF
TRBD1	TRBV6-1	few	TRBJ2-7	TGTGCCAGCAGACCGACAGGGAAAGGGTACGAGCAGTACTTC	CASRPTGKGYEQYF
TRBD1	TRBV27	.	TRBJ2-7	TGTGCCAGCAGTTTACAGACAGGGAACCACGAGCAGTACTTC	CASSLQTGNHEQYF
.	TRBV20-1	many	TRBJ2-3	TGCAGTGCTAGAGATTTTAAGGGTAGAGGCACAGATACGCAGTATTTT	CSARDFKGRGTDTQYF
.	TRBV29-1	.	TRBJ2-7	TGCAGCGTTGTGAGGGATGGAGCCTACGAGCAGTACTTC	CSVVRDGAYEQYF
.	TRBV18	.	TRBJ2-7	TGTGCCAGCTCACCCTTCCCCGCAGGCAGTACTTCCTACGAGCAGTACTTC	CASSPFPAGSTSYEQYF
TRBD1	TRBV7-9	.	TRBJ2-7	TGTGCCAGCAGCTCGGGACAGGGAAGGAACGAGCAGTACTTC	CASSSGQGRNEQYF
.	TRBV6-5	few	TRBJ2-7	TGTGCCAGCAGTTACTTAGCGGCTCCAGCAGCCTACGAGCAGTACTTC	CASSYLAAPAAYEQYF
TRBD1	TRBV7-9	once	TRBJ2-7	TGTGCCAGCAGCTCGTTAGAAAAGGGACAGGACGACGAGCAGTACTTC	CASSSLEKGQDDEQYF
TRBD2	TRBV24-1	few	TRBJ2-1	TGTGCCACCAGTGATGCGGGGGGTTCCTACAATGAGCAGTTCTTC	CATSDAGGSYNEQFF
.	TRBV7-8	many	TRBJ1-2	TGTGCCAGCAGCCAACAAGGGGGGCACTATGGCTACACCTTC	CASSQQGGHYGYTF
.	TRBV24-1	few	TRBJ2-1	TGTGCCACCAGTGATTGGGGGACCGGGTACAATGAGCAGTTCTTC	CATSDWGTGYNEQFF
.	TRBV20-1	many	TRBJ2-7	TGCAGTGCTATGTCCCCGAACTCCTACGAGCAGTACTTC	CSAMSPNSYEQYF
.	TRBV3-1	many	TRBJ1-2	TGTGCCAGCAGCCAAGGGGTACACTATGGCTACACCTTC	CASSQGVHYGYTF
TRBD1	TRBV2	many	TRBJ1-2	TGTGCCAGCAGTGGTACAGGGGGCAGCTATGGCTACACCTTC	CASSGTGGSYGYTF
.	TRBV7-8	many	TRBJ2-7	TGTGCCAGCAGCTTAGTTTCAGTCATCCCCGGCTCCTACGAGCAGTACTTC	CASSLVSVIPGSYEQYF
TRBD2	TRBV7-2	.	TRBJ2-1	TGTGCCAGCACCATTCTAGCGGGGTACAATGAGCAGTTCTTC	CASTILAGYNEQFF
TRBD1	TRBV6-4	.	TRBJ2-2	TGTACCATCTGTGGGGGACAGGGTGGGGGGTCGAACACCGGGGAGCTGTTTTTT	CTICGGQGGGSNTGELFF
.	TRBV28	.	TRBJ1-5	TGTGCCAGCAGCCCGGGACGGGCGGTTAATCAGCCCCAGCATTTT	CASSPGRAVNQPQHF
TRBD1	TRBV4-2	many	TRBJ1-2	TGTGCCAGCAGCCAACTTCCGGGACAGGGGGCGCTGGGGAACTATGGCTACACCTTC	CASSQLPGQGALGNYGYTF
TRBD1	TRBV27	few	TRBJ2-2	TGTGCCAGCAGTACGCTTTCCCCCGGGACAGGGAACACCGGGGAGCTGTTTTTT	CASSTLSPGTGNTGELFF
TRBD2	TRBV11-1	many	TRBJ2-1	TGTGCCAGCAGCTTAGAGCGGGGGGCCTACAATGAGCAGTTCTTC	CASSLERGAYNEQFF
TRBD1	TRBV5-1	few	TRBJ2-2	TGCGCCAGCAGCCCAATGGGACAGGGATTTACCGGGGAGCTGTTTTTT	CASSPMGQGFTGELFF
.	TRBV4-3	many	TRBJ2-2	TGCGCCAGCAGCGCGTTCGCGGAGTCGAACACCGGGGAGCTGTTTTTT	CASSAFAESNTGELFF
.	TRBV6-1	.	TRBJ1-5	TGTGCCAGCAGTCCTCTCCGGGGGGACCAGCCCCAGCATTTT	CASSPLRGDQPQHF
TRBD2	TRBV2	.	TRBJ2-6	TGTGCCACCGAGCGGGGCTTTGGGGCCAACGTCCTGACTTTC	CATERGFGANVLTF
.	TRBV4-3	few	TRBJ2-5	TGCGCCAGCAGCCAAGGTTTCGGGTCCGGGGAGACCCAGTACTTC	CASSQGFGSGETQYF
TRBD1	TRBV9	.	TRBJ2-1	TGTGCCAGCAGCGTAGTTACAGGGGTAGGGGAGCAGTTCTTC	CASSVVTGVGEQFF